This TCR beta chain was found in a study of blood T cell repertoires in COVID-19. Turning to the study itself: Whether acute or convalescent, the COVID-19 samples came from the United States, Italy and Spain.

Measured with immunoSEQ multiplex PCR; TCRdb has only the in-frame clones, and not every one. The data show 110,000 to 150,000 clones, around 80% seen once. Unmatched junction bases numbered 8, after V lost 5 bases and J lost 6 bases. The CDR3 is 16 residues long. Per germline, CDR1 SGDLS and CDR2 YYNGEE. The sequenced material came from peripheral blood. This receptor was identified in a human donor in a cohort sampled during active COVID-19. V is TRBV9 and J is TRBJ2-1; 13 bases are shared with TRBD2. CDR3 loop: CASRRSGTSGTNEQFF. CDR3 coding DNA: TGTGCCAGCAGGCGTTCCGGGACTAGCGGGACCAATGAGCAGTTCTTC.